This T cell receptor beta chain was sequenced in a study of cytomegalovirus exposure and HLA in healthy donors. General study results and limits: Reported performance of the classifier showed diagnosis of cytomegalovirus status with high specificity and sensitivity.

V was clipped by 0 bases and J by 4 bases, with 11 bases between them. CDR3 length equals 15 residues. In the PCR, 60 Vbeta and 13 Jbeta primers were used. The repertoire was sequenced with immunoSEQ multiplex PCR; TCRdb's copy has only in-frame clones and lacks some. The repertoire table contains 180,000 or so clones. Of note for this clone: Its specificity is not known.

This chain connects TRBV5-7 to TRBJ1-5; D call uncertain. TRBV5-7 belongs to the ORF category, with a function that is uncertain. The sample consisted of PBMCs. The sequence came from a boy between 5 and 17 years old in good health and CMV-seronegative. The CDR3 nucleotides are TGTGCCAGCAGCTTGGAAGCCAGGTTGAATCAGCCCCAGCATTTT. The encoded protein is CASSLEARLNQPQHF.